A selection of T cell receptor beta chains follows, all from one sample in a study of blood T cells in healthy people across ages. Each CDR3 protein gets one entry after TCRdb re-called the 5' RACE reads with MiXCR. The profile covers more than 1,400,000 distinct CDR3 sequences, with around two fifths appearing a single time and 7.9% taken by the ten largest. What was sequenced was blood. The source is a woman under 30 in good health. Both conserved end residues are part of each CDR3. D genes are given only for firm matches. The size entry is marked missing in some rows and otherwise reads once, few, many or a size class.

>.|TRBD2|TRBJ2-7|TRBV27
CASSRIPPGLAGDRALEQYF
TGTGCCAGCAGTCGAATTCCTCCGGGACTAGCGGGAGATAGGGCCCTCGAGCAGTACTTC
>few|.|TRBJ1-2|TRBV9
CASSVLTDWGYTF
TGTGCCAGCAGCGTTCTGACAGATTGGGGCTACACCTTC
>few|.|TRBJ1-2|TRBV12-3/TRBV12-4
CASLEGYYGYTF
TGTGCCAGTTTAGAGGGGTACTATGGCTACACCTTC
>few|.|TRBJ1-2|TRBV10-3
CAISESGQNYGYTF
TGTGCCATCAGTGAGTCCGGGCAGAACTATGGCTACACCTTC
>few|.|TRBJ2-5|TRBV11-1
CASSLARAGRETQYF
TGTGCCAGCAGCTTAGCGCGCGCGGGCAGGGAGACCCAGTACTTC
>.|.|TRBJ1-2|TRBV18
CASSPREGTNYGYTF
TGTGCCAGCTCACCCCGGGAGGGGACTAACTATGGCTACACCTTC
>many|TRBD1|TRBJ2-7|TRBV9
CASSPRQGPYEQYF
TGTGCCAGCAGTCCCCGACAGGGACCCTACGAGCAGTACTTC
>.|.|TRBJ2-2|TRBV27
CASSQRGENTGELFF
TGTGCCAGCAGTCAGCGAGGGGAGAACACCGGGGAGCTGTTTTTT
>.|.|TRBJ2-4|TRBV12-1
CASSFGRAEAKNIQYF
TGTGCCAGCAGCTTTGGCAGGGCCGAAGCCAAAAACATTCAGTACTTC
>.|TRBD2|TRBJ2-3|TRBV4-2
CASSQSGRGPSTDTQYF
TGTGCCAGCAGCCAGAGCGGGAGAGGCCCTAGCACAGATACGCAGTATTTT
>.|.|TRBJ2-7|TRBV27
CASRPGLPGEQYF
TGTGCCAGCAGACCGGGGCTACCTGGGGAGCAGTACTTC
>few|.|TRBJ2-7|TRBV27
CASSLRSNMYEQYF
TGTGCCAGCAGTTTAAGATCGAACATGTACGAGCAGTACTTC
>few|TRBD2|TRBJ2-3|TRBV3-1
CASEAGGTDTQYF
TGTGCCAGCGAAGCGGGAGGGACAGATACGCAGTATTTT
>.|.|TRBJ1-1|TRBV18
CASSLQGREVNTEAFF
TGTGCCAGCTCACTTCAGGGGAGAGAGGTGAACACTGAAGCTTTCTTT
>.|.|TRBJ2-2|TRBV12-3/TRBV12-4
CASSFGMVTGELFF
TGTGCCAGCAGTTTTGGTATGGTCACCGGGGAGCTGTTTTTT
>.|.|TRBJ1-5|TRBV7-8
CASSPYRASGQPQHF
TGTGCCAGCAGCCCCTACAGGGCTTCGGGCCAGCCCCAGCATTTT
>many|.|TRBJ2-7|TRBV7-2
CASSLALGTYEQYF
TGTGCCAGCAGCTTAGCTTTGGGTACCTACGAGCAGTACTTC
>.|TRBD2|TRBJ2-5|TRBV7-2
CASSLVASGIGQYF
TGTGCCAGCAGCTTAGTCGCTAGCGGGATTGGGCAGTACTTC
>few|TRBD2|TRBJ2-3|TRBV7-2
CASSISGLAVTDTQYF
TGTGCCAGCAGCATTTCGGGACTAGCGGTTACAGATACGCAGTATTTT
>.|.|TRBJ1-1|TRBV11-2
CASSYSLLTVNTEAFF
TGTGCCAGCAGTTATAGTCTCCTCACGGTGAACACTGAAGCTTTCTTT
>.|TRBD2|TRBJ2-7|TRBV6-6
CASSGLSGGAGNEQYF
TGTGCCAGCAGTGGGTTAAGCGGGGGGGCCGGAAACGAGCAGTACTTC
>few|.|TRBJ1-2|TRBV5-1
CASSMGGSDDYGYTF
TGCGCCAGCAGCATGGGGGGTTCGGATGACTATGGCTACACCTTC
>few|.|TRBJ1-2|TRBV6-1
CASSTRGEGRADTYGYTF
TGTGCCAGCAGTACCCGGGGGGAGGGCAGGGCCGACACCTATGGCTACACCTTC
>.|.|TRBJ1-2|TRBV10-3
CVISESPYDGYTF
TGTGTCATCAGTGAGTCCCCATATGATGGCTACACCTTC
>few|TRBD2|TRBJ2-1|TRBV7-9
CASSQRGAGVPYNEQFF
TGTGCCAGCAGCCAAAGGGGAGCGGGAGTCCCCTACAATGAGCAGTTCTTC
>.|TRBD2|TRBJ2-1|TRBV10-3
CAISESSGPKETQFF
TGTGCCATCAGTGAGTCTAGCGGGCCTAAAGAGACCCAGTTCTTC
>few|.|TRBJ1-2|TRBV29-1
CSVENQAGYGYTF
TGCAGCGTTGAAAATCAGGCAGGCTATGGCTACACCTTC
>.|TRBD1|TRBJ1-6|TRBV5-1
CASSFGQGASNSPLHF
TGCGCCAGCAGCTTCGGACAGGGGGCTAGTAATTCACCCCTCCACTTT
>few|.|TRBJ2-3|TRBV9
CASSVVERGGTDTQYF
TGTGCCAGCAGCGTAGTGGAACGGGGTGGCACAGATACGCAGTATTTT
>.|TRBD1|TRBJ2-3|TRBV24-1
CATSDPGTGNQYF
TGTGCCACCAGTGACCCAGGGACAGGGAACCAGTATTTT
>.|.|TRBJ1-5|TRBV28
CASSLPGLHSNQPQHF
TGTGCCAGCAGTTTACCAGGGCTCCATAGCAATCAGCCCCAGCATTTT
>.|.|TRBJ1-6|TRBV4-1
CASSQDTASSYNSPLHF
TGCGCCAGCAGCCAAGATACAGCAAGCTCCTATAATTCACCCCTCCACTTT
>.|TRBD1|TRBJ1-1|TRBV27
CASSLLAGTGVDTEAFF
TGTGCCAGCAGTTTATTAGCAGGGACAGGGGTGGACACTGAAGCTTTCTTT
>many|.|TRBJ2-3|TRBV15
CATSRELADTQYF
TGTGCCACCAGCAGAGAGTTAGCAGATACGCAGTATTTT
>.|TRBD1|TRBJ1-2|TRBV28
CASSLSDRLYGYTF
TGTGCCAGCAGTTTATCGGACAGGCTCTATGGCTACACCTTC
>few|.|TRBJ2-5|TRBV2
CASLRTDNRRTETQYF
TGTGCCAGCCTTAGAACGGACAACCGGAGGACAGAGACCCAGTACTTC
>.|TRBD1|TRBJ1-1|TRBV27
CASSPDRVGAEAFF
TGTGCCAGCAGCCCCGACAGGGTTGGGGCTGAAGCTTTCTTT
>once|.|TRBJ2-5|TRBV2
CASSGREATQYF
TGTGCCAGCAGTGGGAGGGAGGCGACCCAGTACTTC
>.|TRBD1|TRBJ1-2|TRBV2
CASSGQGVSGYTF
TGTGCCAGCAGTGGACAGGGAGTGTCTGGCTACACCTTC
>.|TRBD2|TRBJ2-3|TRBV19
CASGGRDPTDTQYF
TGTGCCAGTGGAGGGAGGGACCCCACAGATACGCAGTATTTT
>.|TRBD2|TRBJ2-5|TRBV12-3/TRBV12-4
CASRPSSAGDYNEQYF
TGTGCCAGCCGCCCATCATCGGCGGGGGACTACAATGAGCAGTACTTC
>once|TRBD1|TRBJ1-2|TRBV9
CAGSALDRANYGYTF
TGTGCCGGCAGCGCGCTAGACAGGGCGAACTATGGCTACACCTTC
>.|TRBD2|TRBJ2-1|TRBV5-1
CASSPTGTSANEQFF
TGCGCCAGCAGCCCTACCGGGACTAGCGCCAATGAGCAGTTCTTC
>few|TRBD1|TRBJ2-7|TRBV20-1
CRGQGAGTYEQYF
TGCAGGGGACAGGGGGCGGGTACCTACGAGCAGTACTTC
>.|TRBD1|TRBJ1-1|TRBV29-1
CSIGQADTEALF
TGCAGCATAGGACAGGCAGACACTGAAGCTCTCTTT
>few|.|TRBJ2-5|TRBV6-6
CASKRRGDQETQYF
TGTGCCAGCAAAAGAAGAGGGGACCAAGAGACCCAGTACTTC
>.|.|TRBJ1-2|TRBV12-3/TRBV12-4
CASSNAINYGYTF
TGTGCCAGCAGCAATGCCATTAACTATGGCTACACCTTC
>few|.|TRBJ2-7|TRBV4-1
CASSQGPGTPYEQYF
TGCGCCAGCAGCCAAGGTCCGGGAACTCCCTACGAGCAGTACTTC
>.|.|TRBJ1-2|TRBV10-3
CAIRRRAVGGYTF
TGTGCCATCAGGAGGAGAGCGGTGGGTGGCTACACCTTC
>.|.|TRBJ1-5|TRBV4-2
CASSQDNAQPQHF
TGTGCCAGCAGCCAAGATAACGCTCAGCCCCAGCATTTT
>.|.|TRBJ2-3|TRBV10-3
CAMSLRGGDTQYF
TGTGCCATGAGCCTCCGAGGAGGCGATACGCAGTATTTT